The rows below give T cell receptor beta chains drawn from one sample of a study of long-term antiretroviral therapy in people with HIV. The assay was immunoSEQ multiplex PCR, and TCRdb's table has in-frame clones only and misses some. The sample comprises some 48,000 clones, about 80% of which are singletons, and 2.5% to 3% rests with the top ten. Sequenced here: unsorted PBMCs, sampled 0.8 years after starting antiretroviral therapy. The receptor set was obtained from a woman under 30 with HIV. Each CDR3 is given with its conserved first and last residue. The order of the fields is V gene, clone size, D gene, J gene, CDR3 protein, CDR3 DNA. A D gene is named only where the DNA matches it firmly. The size entry is marked missing in some rows and otherwise reads once, few, many or a size class.

TRBV29-1	.	TRBD2	TRBJ2-1	CSGRTSTDEQFF	TGCAGCGGCAGGACTAGTACGGATGAGCAGTTCTTC
TRBV7-2	few	TRBD2	TRBJ2-7	CASSTSSGNSYEQYF	TGTGCCAGCAGCACTTCTAGCGGCAACTCCTACGAGCAGTACTTC
TRBV28	.	.	TRBJ2-7	CASKDAGVSYEQYF	TGTGCCAGCAAAGACGCAGGGGTGTCCTACGAGCAGTACTTC
TRBV5-4	few	.	TRBJ2-7	CASSFQGYEQYF	TGTGCCAGCAGCTTTCAGGGCTACGAGCAGTACTTC
TRBV19	.	.	TRBJ2-7	CASSISDSSWYEQYF	TGTGCCAGTAGTATTTCGGACTCTTCATGGTACGAGCAGTACTTC
TRBV21-1	.	.	TRBJ2-3	CASNGRDSTGVVLEDTQYF	TGTGCCAGCAACGGGCGGGATTCAACGGGAGTTGTGTTGGAGGATACGCAGTATTTT
TRBV6-5	.	TRBD1	TRBJ1-1	CASSYRTGGEAFF	TGTGCCAGCAGTTACCGGACAGGGGGCGAAGCTTTCTTT
TRBV6-6	.	.	TRBJ1-1	CASSYQGMAFF	TGTGCCAGCAGTTACCAGGGGATGGCTTTCTTT
TRBV5-1	.	.	TRBJ2-5	CASSLEETQYF	TGCGCCAGCAGCTTGGAAGAGACCCAGTACTTC
TRBV11-2	once	.	TRBJ1-4	CASSLMGGVGGKLFF	TGTGCCAGCAGCTTAATGGGAGGGGTCGGGGGAAAACTGTTTTTT